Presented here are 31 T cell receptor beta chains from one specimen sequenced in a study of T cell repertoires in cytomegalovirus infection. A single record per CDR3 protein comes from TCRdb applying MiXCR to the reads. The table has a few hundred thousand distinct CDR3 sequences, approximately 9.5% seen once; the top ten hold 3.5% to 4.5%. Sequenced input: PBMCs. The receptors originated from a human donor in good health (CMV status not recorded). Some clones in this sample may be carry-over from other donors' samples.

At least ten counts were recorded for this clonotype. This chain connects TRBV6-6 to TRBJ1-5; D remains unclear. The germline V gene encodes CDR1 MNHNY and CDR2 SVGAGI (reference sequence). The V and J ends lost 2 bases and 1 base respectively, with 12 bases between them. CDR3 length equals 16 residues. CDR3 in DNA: TGTGCCAGCAGTTACCCAGTCGGGGTGAGCAATCAGCCCCAGCATTTT. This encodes CASSYPVGVSNQPQHF.

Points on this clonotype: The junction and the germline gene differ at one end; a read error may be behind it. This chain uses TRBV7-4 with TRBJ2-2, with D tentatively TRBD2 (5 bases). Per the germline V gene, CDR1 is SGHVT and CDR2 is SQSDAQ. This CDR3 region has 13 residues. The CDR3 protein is CASSLADTGELYF. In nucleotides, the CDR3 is TGTGCCAGCAGCTTAGCCGACACCGGGGAGCTGTATTTT.

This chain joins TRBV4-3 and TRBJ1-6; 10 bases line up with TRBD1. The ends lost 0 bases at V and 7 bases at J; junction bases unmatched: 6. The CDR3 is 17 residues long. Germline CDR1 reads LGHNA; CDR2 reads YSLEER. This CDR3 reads CASSQDMTGQGNSPLHF. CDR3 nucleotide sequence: TGCGCCAGCAGCCAAGATATGACGGGACAGGGGAATTCACCCCTCCACTTT.

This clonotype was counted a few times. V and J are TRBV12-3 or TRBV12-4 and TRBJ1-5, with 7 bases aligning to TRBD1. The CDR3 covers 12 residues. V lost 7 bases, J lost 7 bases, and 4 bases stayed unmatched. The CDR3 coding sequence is TGTGCCAGCAACAACAGGGGACAGCCCCAGCATTTT. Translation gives CASNNRGQPQHF.

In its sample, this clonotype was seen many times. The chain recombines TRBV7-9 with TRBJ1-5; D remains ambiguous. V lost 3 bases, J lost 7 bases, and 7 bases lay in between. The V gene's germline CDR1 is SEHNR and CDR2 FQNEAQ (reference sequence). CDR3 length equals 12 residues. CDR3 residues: CASSFGGQPQHF. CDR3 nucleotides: TGTGCCAGCAGCTTCGGTGGCCAGCCCCAGCATTTT. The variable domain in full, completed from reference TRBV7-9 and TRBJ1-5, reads DTGVSQNPRHKITKRGQNVTFRCDPISEHNRLYWYRQTLGQGPEFLTYFQNEAQLEKSRLLSDRFSAERPKGSFSTLEIQRTEQGDSAMYLCASSFGGQPQHFGDGTRLSIL.

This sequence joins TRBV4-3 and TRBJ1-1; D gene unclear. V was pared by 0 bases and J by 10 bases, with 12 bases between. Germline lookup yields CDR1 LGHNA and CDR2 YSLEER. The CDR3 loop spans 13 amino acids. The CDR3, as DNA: TGCGCCAGCAGCCAAGATATCCAGCTAGCAGCTTTCTTT. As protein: CASSQDIQLAAFF.

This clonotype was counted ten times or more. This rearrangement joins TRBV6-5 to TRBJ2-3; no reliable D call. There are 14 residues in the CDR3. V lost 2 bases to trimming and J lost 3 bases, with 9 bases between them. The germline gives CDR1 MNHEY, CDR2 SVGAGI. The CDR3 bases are TGTGCCAGCAGTTACAGCCGAGGAACAGATACGCAGTATTTT. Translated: CASSYSRGTDTQYF.

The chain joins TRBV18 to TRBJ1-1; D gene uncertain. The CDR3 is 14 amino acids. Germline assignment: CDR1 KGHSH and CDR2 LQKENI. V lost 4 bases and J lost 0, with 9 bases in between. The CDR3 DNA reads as TGTGCCAGCTCACAGGTCTTTATGAACACTGAAGCTTTCTTT. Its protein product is CASSQVFMNTEAFF.

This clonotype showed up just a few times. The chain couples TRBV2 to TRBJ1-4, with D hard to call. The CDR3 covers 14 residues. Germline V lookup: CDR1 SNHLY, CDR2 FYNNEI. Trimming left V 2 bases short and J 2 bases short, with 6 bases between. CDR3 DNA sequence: TGTGCCAGCAGTGAATTAGTGACTAATGAAAAACTGTTTTTT. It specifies CASSELVTNEKLFF.

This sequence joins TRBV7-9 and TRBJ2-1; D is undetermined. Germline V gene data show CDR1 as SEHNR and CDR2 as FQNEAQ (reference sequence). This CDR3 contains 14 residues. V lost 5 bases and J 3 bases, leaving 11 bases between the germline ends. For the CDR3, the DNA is TGTGCCAGCAGCCAAGACTTAATCTACAATGAGCAGTTCTTC. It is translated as CASSQDLIYNEQFF.

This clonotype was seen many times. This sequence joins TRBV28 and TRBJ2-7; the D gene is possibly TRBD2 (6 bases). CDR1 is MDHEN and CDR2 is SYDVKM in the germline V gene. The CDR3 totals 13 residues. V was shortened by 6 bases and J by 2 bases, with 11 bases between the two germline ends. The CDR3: CASSYSGAYEQYF. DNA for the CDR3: TGTGCCAGCAGCTATAGCGGTGCCTACGAGCAGTACTTC.

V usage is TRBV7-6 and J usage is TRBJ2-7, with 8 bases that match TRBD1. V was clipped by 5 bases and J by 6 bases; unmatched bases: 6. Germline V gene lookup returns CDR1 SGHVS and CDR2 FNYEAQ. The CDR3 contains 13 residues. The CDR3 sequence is CASSPWDRPEQYF. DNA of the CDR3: TGTGCCAGCAGCCCCTGGGACAGGCCCGAGCAGTACTTC.

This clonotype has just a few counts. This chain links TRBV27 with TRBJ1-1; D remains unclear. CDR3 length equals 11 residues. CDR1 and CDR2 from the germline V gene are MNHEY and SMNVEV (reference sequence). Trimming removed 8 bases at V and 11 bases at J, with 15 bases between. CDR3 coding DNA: TGTGCCAGCGCAGCCAATCGACGGGCTTTCTTT. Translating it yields CASAANRRAFF.

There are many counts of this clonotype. The CDR3 bases are TGTGCCAGCAGCTCCACAGGGGGTCTAGGCAATCAGCCCCAGCATTTT. This sequence encodes CASSSTGGLGNQPQHF. The V call is TRBV7-9, the J call TRBJ1-5, with 8 bases matching TRBD1. The V and J ends lost 4 bases and 2 bases, in that order; junction bases with no gene match: 7. The germline V gene encodes CDR1 SEHNR and CDR2 FQNEAQ (reference sequence). The CDR3 has 16 residues.

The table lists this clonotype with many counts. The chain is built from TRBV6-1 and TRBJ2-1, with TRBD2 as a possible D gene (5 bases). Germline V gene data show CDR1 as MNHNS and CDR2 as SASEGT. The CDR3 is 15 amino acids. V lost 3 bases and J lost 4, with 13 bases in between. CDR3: CASSDRVLVYNEQFF. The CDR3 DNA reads TGTGCCAGCAGTGACAGAGTACTAGTGTACAATGAGCAGTTCTTC.

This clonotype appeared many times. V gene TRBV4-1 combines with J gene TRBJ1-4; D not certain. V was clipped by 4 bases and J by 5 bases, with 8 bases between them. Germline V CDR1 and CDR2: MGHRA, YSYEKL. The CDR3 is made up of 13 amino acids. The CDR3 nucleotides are TGCGCCAGCAGCCGCGTATTGAATGAAAAACTGTTTTTT. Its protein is CASSRVLNEKLFF.

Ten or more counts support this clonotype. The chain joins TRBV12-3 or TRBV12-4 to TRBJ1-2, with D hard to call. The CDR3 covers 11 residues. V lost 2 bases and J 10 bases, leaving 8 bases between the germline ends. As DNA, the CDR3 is TGTGCCAGCAGTTTACTCGGAGCCTACACCTTC. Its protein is CASSLLGAYTF.

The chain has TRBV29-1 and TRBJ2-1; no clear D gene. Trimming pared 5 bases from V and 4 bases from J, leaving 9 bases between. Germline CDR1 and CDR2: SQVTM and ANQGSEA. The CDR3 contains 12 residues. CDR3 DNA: TGCAGCGTTCAAGGTTTGTACAATGAGCAGTTCTTC. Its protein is CSVQGLYNEQFF.

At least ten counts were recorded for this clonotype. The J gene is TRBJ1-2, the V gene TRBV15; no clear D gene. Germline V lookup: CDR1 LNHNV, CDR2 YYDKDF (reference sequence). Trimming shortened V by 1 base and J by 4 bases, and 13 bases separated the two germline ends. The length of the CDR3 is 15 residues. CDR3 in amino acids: CATSRVLEGLYGYTF. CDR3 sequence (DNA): TGTGCCACCAGCAGAGTCCTCGAGGGCCTCTATGGCTACACCTTC.

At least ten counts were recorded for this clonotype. The CDR3 spells CASSLDSVNQPQHF. The CDR3 DNA reads as TGTGCCAGCAGCTTAGACAGCGTCAATCAGCCCCAGCATTTT. This rearrangement joins TRBV7-2 to TRBJ1-5; D remains unclear. CDR1 and CDR2 from the germline V gene are SGHTA and FQGNSA. CDR3 length: 14 amino acids. Trimming shortened V by 1 base and J by 3 bases, and 7 bases separated the two germline ends. The entire variable domain, with the rest obtained from reference TRBV7-2 and TRBJ1-5, is as follows: GAGVSQSPSNKVTEKGKDVELRCDPISGHTALYWYRQSLGQGLEFLIYFQGNSAPDKSGLPSDRFSAERTGGSVSTLTIQRTQQEDSAVYLCASSLDSVNQPQHFGDGTRLSIL.

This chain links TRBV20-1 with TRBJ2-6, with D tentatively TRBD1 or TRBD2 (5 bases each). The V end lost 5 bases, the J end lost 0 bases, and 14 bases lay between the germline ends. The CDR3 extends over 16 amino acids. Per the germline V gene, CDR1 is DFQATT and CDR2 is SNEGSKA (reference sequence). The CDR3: CSAGDRLSSGANVLTF. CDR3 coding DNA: TGCAGTGCTGGGGACCGACTAAGCTCTGGGGCCAACGTCCTGACTTTC.

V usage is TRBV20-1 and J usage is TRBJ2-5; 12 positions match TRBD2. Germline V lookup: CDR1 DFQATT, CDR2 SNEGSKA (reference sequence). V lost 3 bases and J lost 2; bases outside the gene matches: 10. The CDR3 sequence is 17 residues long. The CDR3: CSASRYSGLAGQETQYF. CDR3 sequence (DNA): TGCAGTGCTAGTCGTTATTCAGGACTAGCGGGGCAAGAGACCCAGTACTTC.

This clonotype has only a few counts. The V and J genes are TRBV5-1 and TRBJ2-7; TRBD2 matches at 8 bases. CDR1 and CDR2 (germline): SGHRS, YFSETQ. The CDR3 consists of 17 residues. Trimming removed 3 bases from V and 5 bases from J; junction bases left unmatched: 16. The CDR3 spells CASSSVSVREEGDEQYF. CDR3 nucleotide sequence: TGCGCCAGCAGCTCCGTATCGGTGCGGGAGGAGGGGGACGAGCAGTACTTC.

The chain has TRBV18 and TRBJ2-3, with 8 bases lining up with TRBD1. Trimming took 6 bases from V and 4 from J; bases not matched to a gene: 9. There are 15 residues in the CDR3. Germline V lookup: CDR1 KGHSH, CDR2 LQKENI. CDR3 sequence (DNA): TGTGCCAGCTCGTCCGTCAGGGGGCTGTCAGATACGCAGTATTTT. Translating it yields CASSSVRGLSDTQYF.

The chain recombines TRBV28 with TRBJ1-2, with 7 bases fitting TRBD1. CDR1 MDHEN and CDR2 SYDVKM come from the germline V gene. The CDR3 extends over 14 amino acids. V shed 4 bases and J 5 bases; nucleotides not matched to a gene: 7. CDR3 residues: CASSSPGTAYGYTF. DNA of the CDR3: TGTGCCAGCAGTTCCCCCGGGACAGCATATGGCTACACCTTC.

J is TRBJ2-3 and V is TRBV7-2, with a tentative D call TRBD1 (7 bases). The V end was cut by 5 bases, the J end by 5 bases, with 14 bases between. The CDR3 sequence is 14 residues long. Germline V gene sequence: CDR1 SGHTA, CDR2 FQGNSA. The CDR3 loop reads CASSARQGGDTQYF. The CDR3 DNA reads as TGTGCCAGCAGCGCCAGACAGGGAGGAGATACGCAGTATTTT.

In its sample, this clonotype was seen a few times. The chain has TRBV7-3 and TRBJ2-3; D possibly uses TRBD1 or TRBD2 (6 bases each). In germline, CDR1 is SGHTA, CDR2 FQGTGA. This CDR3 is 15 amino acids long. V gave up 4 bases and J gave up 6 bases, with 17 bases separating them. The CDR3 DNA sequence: TGTGCCAGCAGCTCGTCGAGGGGGGCCTACGATACGCAGTATTTT. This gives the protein CASSSSRGAYDTQYF. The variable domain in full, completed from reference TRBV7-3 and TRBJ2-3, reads GAGVSQTPSNKVTEKGKYVELRCDPISGHTALYWYRQSLGQGPEFLIYFQGTGAADDSGLPNDRFFAVRPEGSVSTLKIQRTERGDSAVYLCASSSSRGAYDTQYFGPGTRLTVL.

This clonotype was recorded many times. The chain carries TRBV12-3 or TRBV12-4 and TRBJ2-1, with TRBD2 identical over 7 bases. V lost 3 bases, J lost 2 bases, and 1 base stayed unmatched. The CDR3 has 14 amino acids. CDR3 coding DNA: TGTGCCAGCAGTTTGGGAGGGGCCTACAATGAGCAGTTCTTC. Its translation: CASSLGGAYNEQFF.

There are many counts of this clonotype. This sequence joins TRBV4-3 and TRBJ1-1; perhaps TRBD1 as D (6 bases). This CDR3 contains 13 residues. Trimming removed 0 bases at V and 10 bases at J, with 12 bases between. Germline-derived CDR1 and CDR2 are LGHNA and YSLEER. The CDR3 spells CASSQDGRGRAFF. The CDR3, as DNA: TGCGCCAGCAGCCAAGATGGCAGGGGACGAGCTTTCTTT.

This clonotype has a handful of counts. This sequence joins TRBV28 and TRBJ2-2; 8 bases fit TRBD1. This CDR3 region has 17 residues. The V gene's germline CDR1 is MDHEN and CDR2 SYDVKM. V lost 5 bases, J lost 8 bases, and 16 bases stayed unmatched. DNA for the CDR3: TGTGCCAGCAGTCTCAGCCCGGCCAGGGGGCTATCGGGGGAGCTGTTTTTT. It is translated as CASSLSPARGLSGELFF.

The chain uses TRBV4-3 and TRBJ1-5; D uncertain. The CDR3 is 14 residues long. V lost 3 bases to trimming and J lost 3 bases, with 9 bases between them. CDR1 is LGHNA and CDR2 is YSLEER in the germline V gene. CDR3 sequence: CASSQTIINQPQHF. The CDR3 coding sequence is TGCGCCAGCAGCCAGACGATCATCAATCAGCCCCAGCATTTT.